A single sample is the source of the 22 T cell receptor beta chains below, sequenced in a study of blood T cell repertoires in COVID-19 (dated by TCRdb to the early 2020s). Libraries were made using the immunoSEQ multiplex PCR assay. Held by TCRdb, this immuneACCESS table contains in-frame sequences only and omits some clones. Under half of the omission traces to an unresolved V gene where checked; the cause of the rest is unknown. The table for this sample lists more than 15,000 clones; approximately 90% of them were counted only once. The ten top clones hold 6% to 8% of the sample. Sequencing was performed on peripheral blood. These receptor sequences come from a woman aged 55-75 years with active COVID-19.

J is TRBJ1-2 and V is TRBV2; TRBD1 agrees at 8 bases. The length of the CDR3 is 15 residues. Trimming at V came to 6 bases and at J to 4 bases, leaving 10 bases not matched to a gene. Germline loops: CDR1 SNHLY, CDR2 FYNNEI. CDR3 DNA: TGTGCCAGCAGCTTCGGGACAGGAGATTCCTATGGCTACACCTTC. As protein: CASSFGTGDSYGYTF.

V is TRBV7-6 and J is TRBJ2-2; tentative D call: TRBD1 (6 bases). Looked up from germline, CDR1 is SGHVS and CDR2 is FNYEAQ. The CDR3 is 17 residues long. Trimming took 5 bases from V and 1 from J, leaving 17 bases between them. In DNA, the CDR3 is TGTGCCAGCAGCCCCCCGGGACAAAGACTGAACACCGGGGAGCTGTTTTTT. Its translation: CASSPPGQRLNTGELFF. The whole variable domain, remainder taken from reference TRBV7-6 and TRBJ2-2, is GAGVSQSPRYKVTKRGQDVALRCDPISGHVSLYWYRQALGQGPEFLTYFNYEAQQDKSGLPNDRFSAERPEGSISTLTIQRTEQRDSAMYRCASSPPGQRLNTGELFFGEGSRLTVL.

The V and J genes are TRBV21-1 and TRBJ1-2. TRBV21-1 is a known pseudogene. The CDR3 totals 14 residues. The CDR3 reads CASSMAGLGESYTF. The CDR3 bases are TGTGCCAGCAGCATGGCGGGGTTGGGGGAAAGCTACACCTTC.

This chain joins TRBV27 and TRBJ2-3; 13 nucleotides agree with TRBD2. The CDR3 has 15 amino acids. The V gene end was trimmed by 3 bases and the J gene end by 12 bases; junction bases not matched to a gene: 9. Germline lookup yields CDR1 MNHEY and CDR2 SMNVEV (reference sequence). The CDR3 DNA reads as TGTGCCAGCAGTTTTGGTCGGACTAGCGGGGGTAATCAGTATTTT. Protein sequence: CASSFGRTSGGNQYF.

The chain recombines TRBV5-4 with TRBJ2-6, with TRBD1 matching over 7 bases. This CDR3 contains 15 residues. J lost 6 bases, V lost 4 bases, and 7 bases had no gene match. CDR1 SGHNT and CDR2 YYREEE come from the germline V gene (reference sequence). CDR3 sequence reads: CASSTRQGKANVLTF. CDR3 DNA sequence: TGTGCCAGCAGCACCCGACAGGGAAAGGCCAACGTCCTGACTTTC.

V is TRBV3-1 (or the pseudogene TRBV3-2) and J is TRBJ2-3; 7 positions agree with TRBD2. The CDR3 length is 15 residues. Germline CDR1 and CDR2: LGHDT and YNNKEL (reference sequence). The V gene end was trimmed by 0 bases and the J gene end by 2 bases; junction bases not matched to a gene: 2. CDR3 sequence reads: CASSQEGGITDTQYF. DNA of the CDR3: TGTGCCAGCAGCCAAGAGGGGGGGATCACAGATACGCAGTATTTT.

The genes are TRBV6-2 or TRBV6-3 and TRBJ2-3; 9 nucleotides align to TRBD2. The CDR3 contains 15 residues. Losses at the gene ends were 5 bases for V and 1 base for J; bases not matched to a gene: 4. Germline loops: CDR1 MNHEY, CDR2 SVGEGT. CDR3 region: CASSAIAGGTDTQYF. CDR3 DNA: TGTGCCAGCAGTGCAATAGCGGGGGGCACAGATACGCAGTATTTT.

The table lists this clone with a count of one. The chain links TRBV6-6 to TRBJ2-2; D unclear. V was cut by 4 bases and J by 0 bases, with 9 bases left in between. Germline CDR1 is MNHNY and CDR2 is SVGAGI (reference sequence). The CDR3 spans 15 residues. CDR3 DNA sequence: TGTGCCAGCAGTTGGGCATCCACGAACACCGGGGAGCTGTTTTTT. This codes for CASSWASTNTGELFF.

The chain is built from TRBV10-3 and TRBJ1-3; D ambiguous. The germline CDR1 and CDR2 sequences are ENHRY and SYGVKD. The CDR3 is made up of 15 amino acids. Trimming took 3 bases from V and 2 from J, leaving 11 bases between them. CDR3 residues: CAISDRGNPGNTIYF. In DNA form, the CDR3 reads TGTGCCATCAGTGACCGAGGGAATCCTGGAAACACCATATATTTT.

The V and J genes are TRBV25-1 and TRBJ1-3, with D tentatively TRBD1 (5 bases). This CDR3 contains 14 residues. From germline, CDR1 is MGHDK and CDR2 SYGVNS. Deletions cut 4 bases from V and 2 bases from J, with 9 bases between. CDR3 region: CASSGWGPGNTIYF. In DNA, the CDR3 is TGTGCCAGCAGTGGATGGGGCCCTGGAAACACCATATATTTT.

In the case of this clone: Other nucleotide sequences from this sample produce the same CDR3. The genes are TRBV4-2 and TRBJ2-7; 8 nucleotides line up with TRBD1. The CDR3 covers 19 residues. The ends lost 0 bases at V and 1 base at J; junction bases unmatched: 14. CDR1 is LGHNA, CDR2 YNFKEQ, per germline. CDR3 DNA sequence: TGTGCCAGCAGCCAAGATGAGGGGACAGGTTCAGGGAGATCCTACGAGCAGTACTTC. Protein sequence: CASSQDEGTGSGRSYEQYF.

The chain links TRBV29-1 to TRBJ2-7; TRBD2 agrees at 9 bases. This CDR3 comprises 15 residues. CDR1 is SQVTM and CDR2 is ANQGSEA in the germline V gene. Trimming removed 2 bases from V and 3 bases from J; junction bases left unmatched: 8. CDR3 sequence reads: CSVERRGGGRYEQYF. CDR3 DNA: TGCAGCGTTGAAAGGCGCGGGGGGGGCCGCTACGAGCAGTACTTC.

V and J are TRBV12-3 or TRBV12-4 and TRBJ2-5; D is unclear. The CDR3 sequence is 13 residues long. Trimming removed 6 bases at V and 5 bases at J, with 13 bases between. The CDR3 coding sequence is TGTGCCAGCAGAACAGTAATAACGGAGACCCAGTACTTC. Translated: CASRTVITETQYF.

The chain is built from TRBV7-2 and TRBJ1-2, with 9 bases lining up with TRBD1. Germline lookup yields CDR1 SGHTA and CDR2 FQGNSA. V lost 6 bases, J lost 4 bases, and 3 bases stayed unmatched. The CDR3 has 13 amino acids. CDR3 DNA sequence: TGTGCCAGCAGACAGACAGGGGGCTATGGCTACACCTTC. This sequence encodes CASRQTGGYGYTF.

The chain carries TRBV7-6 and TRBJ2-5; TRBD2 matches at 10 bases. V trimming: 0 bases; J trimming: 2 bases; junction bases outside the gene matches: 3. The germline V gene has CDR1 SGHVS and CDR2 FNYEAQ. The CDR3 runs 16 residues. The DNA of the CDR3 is TGTGCCAGCAGCTTAGCTAGCGGGGGGCTACAAGAGACCCAGTACTTC. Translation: CASSLASGGLQETQYF.

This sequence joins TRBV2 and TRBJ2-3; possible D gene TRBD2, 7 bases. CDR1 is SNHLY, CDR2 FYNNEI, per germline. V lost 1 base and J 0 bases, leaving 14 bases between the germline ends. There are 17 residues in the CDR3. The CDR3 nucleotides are TGTGCCAGCAGTGAAGATGCCGGGGGGCCTAGCACAGATACGCAGTATTTT. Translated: CASSEDAGGPSTDTQYF.

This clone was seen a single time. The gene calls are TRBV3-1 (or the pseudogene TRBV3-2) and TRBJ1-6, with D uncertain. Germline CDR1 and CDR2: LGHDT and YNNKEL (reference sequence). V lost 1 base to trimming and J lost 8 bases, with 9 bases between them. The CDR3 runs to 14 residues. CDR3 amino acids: CASSQVQVYSPLHF. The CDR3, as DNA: TGTGCCAGCAGCCAAGTTCAGGTTTATTCACCCCTCCACTTT.

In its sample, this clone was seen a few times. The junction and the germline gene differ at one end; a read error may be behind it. In DNA, the CDR3 is TGTGCCAGCTCCCCACTAGCGGGGGGCTCGGAGACCCAGTACTTC. This sequence encodes CASSPLAGGSETQYF. The chain recombines TRBV18 with TRBJ2-5, with 12 bases that match TRBD2. Germline values: CDR1 KGHSH, CDR2 LQKENI. The length of the CDR3 is 15 residues.

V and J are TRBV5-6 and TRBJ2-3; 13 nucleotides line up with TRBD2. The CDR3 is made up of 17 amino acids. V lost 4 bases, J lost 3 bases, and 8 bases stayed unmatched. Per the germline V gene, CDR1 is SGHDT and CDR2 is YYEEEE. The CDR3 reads CASSTRGLAGSTDTQYF. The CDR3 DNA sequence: TGTGCCAGCAGCACCCGGGGACTAGCGGGGAGTACAGATACGCAGTATTTT.

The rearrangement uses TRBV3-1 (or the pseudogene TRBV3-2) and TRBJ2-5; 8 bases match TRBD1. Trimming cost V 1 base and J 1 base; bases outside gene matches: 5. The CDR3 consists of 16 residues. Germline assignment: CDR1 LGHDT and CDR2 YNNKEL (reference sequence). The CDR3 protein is CASSQGFGQGQETQYF. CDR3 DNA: TGTGCCAGCAGCCAAGGGTTCGGACAGGGCCAAGAGACCCAGTACTTC.

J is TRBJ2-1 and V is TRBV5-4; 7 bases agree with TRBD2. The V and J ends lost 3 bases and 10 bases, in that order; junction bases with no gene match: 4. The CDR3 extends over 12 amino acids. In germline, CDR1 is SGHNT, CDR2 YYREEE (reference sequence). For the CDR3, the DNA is TGTGCCAGCAGCTGGACTAGTCGGGAGCAGTTCTTC. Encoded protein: CASSWTSREQFF.

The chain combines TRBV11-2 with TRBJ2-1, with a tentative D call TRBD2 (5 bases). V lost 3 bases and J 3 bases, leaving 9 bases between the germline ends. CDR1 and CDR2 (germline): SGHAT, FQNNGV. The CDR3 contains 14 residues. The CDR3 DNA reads TGTGCCAGCAGCTTCGCCACTAGCTACAATGAGCAGTTCTTC. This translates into CASSFATSYNEQFF.